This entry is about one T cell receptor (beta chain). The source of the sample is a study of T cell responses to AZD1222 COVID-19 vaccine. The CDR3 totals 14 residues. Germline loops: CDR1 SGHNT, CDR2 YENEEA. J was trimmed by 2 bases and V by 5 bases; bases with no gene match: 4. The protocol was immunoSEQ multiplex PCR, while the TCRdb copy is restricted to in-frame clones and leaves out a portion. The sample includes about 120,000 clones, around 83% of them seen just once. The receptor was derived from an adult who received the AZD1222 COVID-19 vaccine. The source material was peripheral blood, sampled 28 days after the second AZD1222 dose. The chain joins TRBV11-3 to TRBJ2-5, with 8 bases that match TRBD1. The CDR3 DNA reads TGTGCCAGCAGCACCAACAGGGGGCAAGAGACCCAGTACTTC. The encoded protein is CASSTNRGQETQYF.